Following are 27 T cell receptor beta chains from one sample sequenced in a study of blood T cell repertoires in COVID-19. The table came from immunoSEQ multiplex PCR; TCRdb's copy has only in-frame clones and leaves some out. The sample carries 200,000 to 250,000 clones, roughly 89% recorded once. Specimen: PBMCs or T cells enriched from blood (not recorded which). These receptors originate from a man aged 30-40 years who had been exposed to COVID-19.

In this sample, this clone turned up once. The rearrangement links TRBV6-5 to TRBJ2-5; possibly TRBD2 for D (6 bases). V was cut by 5 bases and J by 2 bases, with 9 bases left in between. This CDR3 has 13 amino acids. Germline V gene lookup returns CDR1 MNHEY and CDR2 SVGAGI. The CDR3 bases are TGTGCCAGCAGTCCGGGACTGCAAGAGACCCAGTACTTC. Translated: CASSPGLQETQYF.

The chain has TRBV2 and TRBJ1-3, with TRBD1 matching over 8 bases. CDR3 size: 14 residues. Per germline, CDR1 SNHLY and CDR2 FYNNEI. Trimming cost V 7 bases and J 2 bases; bases outside gene matches: 4. CDR3 sequence: CASMMDRAGNTIYF. CDR3 nucleotides: TGTGCCAGCATGATGGACAGGGCTGGAAACACCATATATTTT.

The genes are TRBV30 and TRBJ1-6; D remains ambiguous. Trimming cost V 3 bases and J 12 bases, with 12 bases left between them. There are 12 residues in the CDR3. Germline CDR1 reads GTSNPN; CDR2 reads SVGIG (reference sequence). CDR3 DNA sequence: TGTGCCTGGAGGGCAATAAGTGAACCCCTCCACTTT. This sequence encodes CAWRAISEPLHF.

CDR3 bases: TGTGCCATCAGTGAGTCTTATAGGAACACCGGGGAGCTGTTTTTT. The encoded protein is CAISESYRNTGELFF. J is TRBJ2-2 and V is TRBV10-3; no reliable D call. From germline, CDR1 is ENHRY and CDR2 SYGVKD. The CDR3 extends over 15 amino acids. Deletions cut 0 bases from V and 1 base from J, with 6 bases between.

This chain uses TRBV20-1 with TRBJ2-5; TRBD2 might be the D (6 bases). The CDR3 spans 14 residues. V shed 3 bases and J shed 5 bases, with 16 bases lying between them. Germline loops: CDR1 DFQATT, CDR2 SNEGSKA (reference sequence). The CDR3 DNA reads TGCAGTGCTAGTTCGACTAGACGGGGTGAGACCCAGTACTTC. Translating it yields CSASSTRRGETQYF.

Comment on this clone: Distinct nucleotide sequences in the sample also encode this CDR3. V usage is TRBV19 and J usage is TRBJ1-5; a possible D gene is TRBD1 (6 bases). V was clipped by 0 bases and J by 7 bases, with 7 bases between them. This CDR3 is built from 13 residues. The germline V gene encodes CDR1 LNHDA and CDR2 SQIVND (reference sequence). The CDR3 DNA is TGTGCCAGTAGTATAGACAGGGGACAGCCCCAGCATTTT. It encodes CASSIDRGQPQHF.

The V call is TRBV6-5, the J call TRBJ1-1; no reliable D call. The CDR3 loop spans 15 amino acids. CDR1 is MNHEY, CDR2 SVGAGI, per germline. V was pared by 2 bases and J by 11 bases, with 21 bases between. The chain's CDR3 is CASSYGAAESLEAFF. Here the CDR3 DNA reads TGTGCCAGCAGTTACGGTGCAGCGGAATCCCTGGAGGCTTTCTTT.

The chain links TRBV5-4 to TRBJ2-1; D might be TRBD2 (6 bases). The CDR3 has 14 amino acids. Germline assignment: CDR1 SGHNT and CDR2 YYREEE (reference sequence). Trimming left V 0 bases short and J 2 bases short, with 6 bases between. In nucleotides, the CDR3 is TGTGCCAGCAGCTTGGGACTAGCCTACAATGAGCAGTTCTTC. Its translation: CASSLGLAYNEQFF.

The chain has TRBV4-3 and TRBJ1-2, with D possibly TRBD1 on 5 matching bases. CDR1 and CDR2 from the germline V gene are LGHNA and YSLEER. V was pared by 4 bases and J by 5 bases, with 11 bases between. CDR3 length: 13 amino acids. The CDR3 loop reads CASSLKGPYGYTF. As DNA, the CDR3 is TGCGCCAGCAGCCTAAAGGGGCCTTATGGCTACACCTTC.

The chain recombines TRBV4-1 with TRBJ1-3; D is undetermined. Germline-derived CDR1 and CDR2 are MGHRA and YSYEKL. With 3 bases removed from V and 0 bases from J, the gap between germline ends came to 18 bases. The CDR3 totals 18 residues. The CDR3 DNA reads TGCGCCAGCAGCCACTCTCTTGCCCCCGGGATCTCTGGAAACACCATATATTTT. Protein: CASSHSLAPGISGNTIYF.

The rearrangement links TRBV5-1 to TRBJ2-5; a weak D match, TRBD2 (5 bases). The V gene's germline CDR1 is SGHRS and CDR2 YFSETQ. V was trimmed by 0 bases and J by 1 base, leaving 7 bases between them. The CDR3 sequence is 14 residues long. The CDR3 DNA reads as TGCGCCAGCAGCTTGGCAGGAGGCCAAGAGACCCAGTACTTC. Its translation: CASSLAGGQETQYF.

This sequence joins TRBV3-1 (or the pseudogene TRBV3-2) and TRBJ1-3; weak D call: TRBD1 (6 bases). V lost 0 bases and J 2 bases, leaving 8 bases between the germline ends. CDR1 and CDR2 (germline): LGHDT, YNNKEL (reference sequence). The CDR3 has 15 amino acids. This chain's CDR3 is CASSQDHRAGNTIYF. Written as DNA, the CDR3 is TGTGCCAGCAGCCAAGACCACAGGGCTGGAAACACCATATATTTT.

The CDR3 sequence is CASSPFKNPGETQYF. The CDR3 DNA reads as TGTGCCAGCTCACCCTTTAAAAACCCGGGGGAGACCCAGTACTTC. V gene TRBV18 combines with J gene TRBJ2-5; a possible D gene is TRBD2 (5 bases). V lost 3 bases and J lost 5, with 16 bases in between. The V gene's germline CDR1 is KGHSH and CDR2 LQKENI. The CDR3 loop spans 15 amino acids. Full variable domain (missing parts from reference TRBV18 and TRBJ2-5): NAGVMQNPRHLVRRRGQEARLRCSPMKGHSHVYWYRQLPEEGLKFMVYLQKENIIDESGMPKERFSAEFPKEGPSILRIQQVVRGDSAAYFCASSPFKNPGETQYFGPGTRLLVL.

Note on this clone: Other DNA sequences in this sample translate to the same CDR3. The V gene is TRBV29-1, the J gene TRBJ2-3; no firm D call. Germline CDR1 SQVTM, CDR2 ANQGSEA. Trimming shortened V by 3 bases and J by 2 bases, and 3 bases separated the two germline ends. This CDR3 region has 11 residues. The CDR3 nucleotides read TGCAGCGTTGACAACACAGATACGCAGTATTTT. Translating gives CSVDNTDTQYF.

The rearrangement joins TRBV29-1 to TRBJ1-1; 7 nucleotides agree with TRBD1. The trim removed 4 bases at V and 5 bases at J, leaving 7 bases unmatched. Germline V gene sequence: CDR1 SQVTM, CDR2 ANQGSEA. The CDR3 has 13 amino acids. This CDR3 reads CSVVGQGGTEAFF. CDR3 coding DNA: TGCAGCGTTGTCGGGCAGGGGGGTACTGAAGCTTTCTTT.

This chain connects TRBV7-2 to TRBJ2-3; 11 bases map to TRBD1. Trimming cost V 6 bases and J 0 bases; bases outside gene matches: 8. This CDR3 region has 17 residues. Germline values: CDR1 SGHTA, CDR2 FQGNSA. CDR3 protein: CASRRTGGETSTDTQYF. The CDR3 nucleotides read TGTGCCAGCAGACGGACAGGGGGCGAGACTAGCACAGATACGCAGTATTTT.

This sequence joins TRBV7-3 and TRBJ2-3; 8 nucleotides agree with TRBD1. CDR1 SGHTA and CDR2 FQGTGA come from the germline V gene. The CDR3 totals 15 residues. After removal of 4 bases from V and 4 bases from J, the junction contained 7 bases not matched to a gene. The CDR3 region is CASSSGQGRADTQYF. As DNA, the CDR3 is TGTGCCAGCAGCTCCGGACAGGGCAGGGCAGATACGCAGTATTTT.

The chain has TRBV6-4 and TRBJ1-1, with TRBD1 identical over 7 bases. This CDR3 region has 14 residues. From germline, CDR1 is MRHNA and CDR2 SNTAGT. Trimming at V came to 4 bases and at J to 4 bases, leaving 6 bases not matched to a gene. CDR3 amino acids: CASSGGAGGTEAFF. CDR3 bases: TGTGCCAGCAGTGGAGGAGCAGGGGGCACTGAAGCTTTCTTT.

The genes are TRBV5-4 and TRBJ1-2; TRBD1 aligns across 9 bases. The V segment lost 4 bases and the J segment 6 bases; nucleotides outside the gene matches: 10. Germline CDR1 is SGHNT and CDR2 is YYREEE (reference sequence). There are 15 residues in the CDR3. The CDR3 DNA reads as TGTGCCAGCAGCACCCTACAGGGGGCGGGGGATGGCTACACCTTC. Translated: CASSTLQGAGDGYTF.

The J gene is TRBJ1-5, the V gene TRBV6-2 or TRBV6-3; TRBD1 agrees at 9 bases. Germline CDR1 reads MNHEY; CDR2 reads SVGEGT. There are 17 residues in the CDR3. J was trimmed by 9 bases and V by 4 bases; bases with no gene match: 16. This CDR3 reads CASSSSETGGDHRPQHF. The CDR3, as DNA: TGTGCCAGCAGTTCCTCTGAAACAGGGGGCGATCATCGGCCCCAGCATTTT.

The chain recombines TRBV10-2 with TRBJ2-7; D possibly corresponds to TRBD2 (6 bases). V lost 7 bases and J 4 bases, leaving 17 bases between the germline ends. Germline CDR1 and CDR2: WSHSY and SAAADI. This CDR3 has 14 amino acids. CDR3 sequence: CASMSTGLPYEQYF. The CDR3 nucleotides are TGCGCCAGCATGTCTACGGGACTCCCTTACGAGCAGTACTTC.

This clone was seen more than once but under ten times. The chain uses TRBV21-1 and TRBJ1-5; the D call TRBD1 from the table was never checked on the DNA. TRBV21-1 is marked as a pseudogene. The CDR3 covers 22 residues. CDR3 in DNA: TGTGCCAGCAGCGCAACAGGGGTACGTATTATGTCGGCCAAAAATAGCAATCAGCCCCAGCATTTT. Its translation: CASSATGVRIMSAKNSNQPQHF.

The V gene is TRBV21-1, the J gene TRBJ2-3; TRBD2, as called in the table, went unchecked against the DNA. TRBV21-1 is listed as a pseudogene. CDR3 size: 16 residues. CDR3 DNA: TGTGCCAGCAGCAAAGCGCTAGCGGGGGGCACAGATACGCAGTATTTT. It is translated as CASSKALAGGTDTQYF.

The CDR3 region has the DNA TGTGCTACTACCAGGCAGGCACCTACCGGATATAATTCACCCCTCCACTTT. Translated, it gives CATTRQAPTGYNSPLHF. The V gene is TRBV12-5, the J gene TRBJ1-6; D remains unclear. The germline V and J ends were trimmed by 10 bases and 4 bases, with 23 bases remaining between them. CDR3 size: 17 residues. Looked up from germline, CDR1 is LGHNT and CDR2 is FRNRAP.

The rearrangement links TRBV15 to TRBJ2-5; 7 bases are shared with TRBD2. Germline V CDR1 and CDR2: LNHNV, YYDKDF (reference sequence). V lost 0 bases to trimming and J lost 5 bases; unmatched junction nucleotides: 3. The CDR3 runs to 14 residues. CDR3: CATSRDLGRETQYF. The CDR3 coding sequence is TGTGCCACCAGCAGAGATCTCGGGAGGGAGACCCAGTACTTC.

The gene calls are TRBV5-6 and TRBJ1-2; no reliable D call. The V and J ends lost 0 bases and 2 bases respectively, with 14 bases between them. CDR1 and CDR2 from the germline V gene are SGHDT and YYEEEE. This CDR3 region has 16 residues. This chain's CDR3 is CASSLEPWEFNYGYTF. The CDR3 nucleotides read TGTGCCAGCAGCTTGGAGCCTTGGGAGTTCAACTATGGCTACACCTTC.

The genes are TRBV3-1 (or the pseudogene TRBV3-2) and TRBJ1-2; 9 bases line up with TRBD1. The length of the CDR3 is 14 residues. Germline loops: CDR1 LGHDT, CDR2 YNNKEL (reference sequence). Losses at the gene ends were 0 bases for V and 8 bases for J; bases not matched to a gene: 4. The CDR3 bases are TGTGCCAGCAGCCAAGAAGGGGGACAGGGCGGCTACACCTTC. Translating gives CASSQEGGQGGYTF.